Listed below are T cell receptor beta chains from one sample, sequenced in a study of cytomegalovirus exposure and HLA in healthy donors. Assay used: immunoSEQ multiplex PCR; TCRdb lists only in-frame clones, some missing. This listing includes 38,000 or so clones. The sequenced sample was PBMCs. The receptors were sampled from a man between 40 and 49 years old in good health and CMV-seropositive. Each CDR3 is given with its conserved first and last residue.

v_call | cdr3_aa
TRBV6-6 | CASRKAGGPSYEQYF
TRBV5-1 | CASSSPPLGQRTTFSYNEQFF
TRBV29-1 | CSVDWGTGGYEQYF
TRBV21-1 | CASSPRGGRGLADTQYF
TRBV9 | CASSVGGRGEYGYTF
TRBV19 | CASTYRGRENSPLHF
TRBV29-1 | CSVAGTGQDGYTF
TRBV9 | CASSASEITYTQYF
TRBV5-1 | CATRTGSSYEQYF
TRBV5-4 | CATEVAANTGELFF
TRBV6-4 | CASSDSSGNTGELFF
TRBV25-1 | CASSATTGSNQPQHF
TRBV7-2 | CASSLEGPKGSGELFF
TRBV19 | CASSMRGGGNTEAFF
TRBV19 | CASSIVPGQGSRNEQYF
TRBV28 | CASSPPGLAGSGANVLTF
TRBV10-3 | CAISNPGTGPYEQYF
TRBV5-4 | CASSLAAASNTEAFF
TRBV10-1 | CASSDAPGKEYEQYF
TRBV6-5 | CASSYSRQGSQPQHF
TRBV7-3 | CASSLSGTGGASGYTF
TRBV18 | CASSPRDRADEQFF
TRBV19 | CASSFPGSTDTQYF
TRBV9 | CASSPGQTTGELFF
TRBV4-2 | CASSPLLSGRGDTQYF
TRBV2 | CASSEETSGGRQYF
TRBV30 | CAWSGGLAGGPDTQYF
TRBV18 | CASSPLAGVAYEQYF
TRBV4-1 | CASSSGTNYGYTF
TRBV27 | CASSSGQVGYAGYTF
TRBV5-1 | CASSSGLAGVGAGELFF
TRBV19 | CASSRVGENYGYTF
TRBV7-9 | CASSLLAGVGEQFF
TRBV4-1 | CASSRRTSGSHEQYF
TRBV27 | CASSLQGPSYYGYTF
TRBV6-5 | CASSSLDGYGYAF
TRBV6-5 | CASSPGTSEQFF
TRBV19 | CASSPGTGGRTGELFF
TRBV7-9 | CASSLGTGPPGYTF
TRBV5-4 | CASSFPVGDTQYF
TRBV7-9 | CASRREGQPQHF